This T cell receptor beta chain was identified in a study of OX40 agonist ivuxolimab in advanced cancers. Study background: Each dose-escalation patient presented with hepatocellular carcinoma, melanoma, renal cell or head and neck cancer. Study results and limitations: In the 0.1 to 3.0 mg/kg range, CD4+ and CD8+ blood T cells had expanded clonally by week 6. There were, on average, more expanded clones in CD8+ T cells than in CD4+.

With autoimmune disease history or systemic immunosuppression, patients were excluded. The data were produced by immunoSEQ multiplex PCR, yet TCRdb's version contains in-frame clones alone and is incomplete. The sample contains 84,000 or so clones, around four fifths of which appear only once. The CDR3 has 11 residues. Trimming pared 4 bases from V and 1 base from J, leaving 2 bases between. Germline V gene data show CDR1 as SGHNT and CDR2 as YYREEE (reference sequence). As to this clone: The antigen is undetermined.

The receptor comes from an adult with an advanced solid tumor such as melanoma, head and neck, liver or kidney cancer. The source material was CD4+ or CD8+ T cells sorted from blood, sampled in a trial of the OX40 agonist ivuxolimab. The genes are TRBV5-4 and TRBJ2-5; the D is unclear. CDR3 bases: TGTGCCAGCAGCATCCAAGAGACCCAGTACTTC. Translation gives CASSIQETQYF. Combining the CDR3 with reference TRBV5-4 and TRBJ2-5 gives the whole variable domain ETGVTQSPTHLIKTRGQQVTLRCSSQSGHNTVSWYQQALGQGPQFIFQYYREEENGRGNFPPRFSGLQFPNYSSELNVNALELDDSALYLCASSIQETQYFGPGTRLLVL.